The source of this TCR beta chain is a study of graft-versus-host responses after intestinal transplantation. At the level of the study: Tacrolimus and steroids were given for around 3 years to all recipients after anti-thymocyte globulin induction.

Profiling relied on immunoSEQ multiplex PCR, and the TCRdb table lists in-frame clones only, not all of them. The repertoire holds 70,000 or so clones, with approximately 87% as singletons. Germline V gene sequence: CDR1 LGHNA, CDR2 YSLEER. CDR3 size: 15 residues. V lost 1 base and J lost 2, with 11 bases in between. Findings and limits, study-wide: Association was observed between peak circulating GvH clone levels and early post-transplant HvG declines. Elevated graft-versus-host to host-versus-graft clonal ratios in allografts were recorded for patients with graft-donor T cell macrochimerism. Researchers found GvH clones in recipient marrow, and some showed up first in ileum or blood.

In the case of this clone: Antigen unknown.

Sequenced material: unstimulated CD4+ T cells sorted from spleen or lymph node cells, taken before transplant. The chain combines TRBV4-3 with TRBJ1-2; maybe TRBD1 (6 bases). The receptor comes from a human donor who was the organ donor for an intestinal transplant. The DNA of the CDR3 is TGCGCCAGCAGCCAAGTAGGGGGACGGAACTATGGCTACACCTTC. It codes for CASSQVGGRNYGYTF.